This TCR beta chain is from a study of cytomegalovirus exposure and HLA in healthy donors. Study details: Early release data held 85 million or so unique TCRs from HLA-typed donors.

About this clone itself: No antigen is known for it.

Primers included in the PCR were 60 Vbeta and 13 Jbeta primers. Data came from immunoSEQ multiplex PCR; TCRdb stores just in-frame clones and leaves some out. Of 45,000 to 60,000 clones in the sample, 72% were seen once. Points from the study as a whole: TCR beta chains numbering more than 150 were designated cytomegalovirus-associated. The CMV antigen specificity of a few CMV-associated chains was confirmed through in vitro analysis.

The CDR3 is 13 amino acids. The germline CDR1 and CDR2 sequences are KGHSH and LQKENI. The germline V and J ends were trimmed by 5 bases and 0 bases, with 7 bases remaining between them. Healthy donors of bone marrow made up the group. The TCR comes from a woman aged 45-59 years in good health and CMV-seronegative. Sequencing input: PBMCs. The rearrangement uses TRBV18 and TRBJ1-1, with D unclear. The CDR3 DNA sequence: TGTGCCAGCTCAGCAGGTGTGAACACTGAAGCTTTCTTT. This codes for CASSAGVNTEAFF.